The 5 T cell receptor gamma chains below were found in one sample sequenced in a study of γδ T cells in repeated Plasmodium falciparum infection. Gammadelta T cells were flow-sorted from PBMC into Vgamma9/Vdelta2+ and Vdelta2-negative populations for bulk analysis. TCRdb applied CATT to the multiplex PCR reads for clone calling. The top ten clones hold 15% to 20% of a sample with 25,000 to 35,000 gamma-chain clones, more than 1.4% of them seen once. What was sequenced was gamma-delta T cells from blood. These receptors were obtained from a pool of human donors (malaria-infected and uninfected, not separated).

This clone was seen repeatedly, ten times or more. The V and J genes are TRGV3 and TRGJP1. TCRdb leaves out the J gene; it was filled in here by matching the DNA to germline. The V segment lost 2 bases and the J segment 4 bases; nucleotides outside the gene matches: 10. Germline-derived CDR1 and CDR2 are VTNTFY and YDVSTARD (reference sequence). The CDR3 covers 16 residues. This CDR3 is CATWDIRGNTGWFKIF. The CDR3 bases are TGTGCCACCTGGGACATCCGTGGGAACACTGGTTGGTTCAAGATATTT.

Note on this clone: For this DNA, TCRdb reports the protein of a much larger clone, which diverges at residue 5, most likely from a read error; the protein presented here is translated directly from the DNA. This CDR3 reads CATWGRLAYKKLF. CDR3 bases: TGTGCCACCTGGGGCAGGCTGGCCTATAAGAAACTCTTT. The V and J genes are TRGV5 and TRGJ1 or TRGJ2. Here the J gene was assigned by germline matching of the DNA, as TCRdb has none. There are 13 residues in the CDR3. The germline V gene has CDR1 VINAFY and CDR2 YDVSNSKD.

This clone was detected many times. Translating this DNA gives a protein that differs at residue 10 from the TCRdb one, which belongs to a much larger clone; a read error is likely, and the protein shown is this translation. This rearrangement joins TRGV5P to TRGJ1 or TRGJ2. TRGV5P is annotated as a pseudogene. This CDR3 spans 13 amino acids. The CDR3 bases are TGTGCCACCTGGGGCACCCTTTGCTATAGGAAACTCTTT. As protein: CATWGTLCYRKLF.

Note on this clone: TCRdb lists the protein of a much larger clone for this DNA, which differs at residue 5, so this is likely a read error; the protein given here is translated from the DNA itself. The chain employs TRGV4 and TRGJ1 or TRGJ2. The J gene, not given by TCRdb, was assigned here from a germline match of the nucleotide sequence. Trimming at V came to 6 bases and at J to 8 bases, leaving 10 bases not matched to a gene. Germline V gives CDR1 EGSTGY, CDR2 YDSYTSSV. This CDR3 is 12 amino acids long. DNA of the CDR3: TGTGCCACCTGGAATCCGATAAATAAGAAACTCTTT. Amino acid sequence: CATWNPINKKLF.

This clone was detected a few times. TCRdb shows a much larger clone's protein in place of this DNA's translation, and the two differ at residue 5, likely through a read error; the protein shown is translated from the DNA. The V call is TRGV4, the J call TRGJP2. TCRdb leaves out the J gene; it was filled in here by matching the DNA to germline. This CDR3 is built from 14 residues. Germline V CDR1 and CDR2: EGSTGY, YDSYTSSV. The ends lost 5 bases at V and 2 bases at J; junction bases unmatched: 5. CDR3 DNA sequence: TGTGCCACCTGGGCGACGAGTAGTGATTGGATCAAGACGTTT. It encodes CATWATSSDWIKTF.